Below are 17 T cell receptor beta chains sequenced from a single sample in a study of T cell changes during pregnancy in multiple sclerosis. TCRdb's table, derived via immunoSEQ multiplex PCR, lists solely in-frame clones and lacks some. The sample has some 100,000 clones, about 94% seen once. The material was peripheral blood, obtained before pregnancy. The receptors originated from a female donor with multiple sclerosis, enrolled in a pregnancy study.

Worth noting for this clone: At one end the junction does not follow the germline gene, possibly because of a read error. V usage is TRBV6-5 and J usage is TRBJ2-5; 7 bases are a match to TRBD2. CDR3 length: 14 amino acids. The germline CDR1 and CDR2 sequences are MNHEY and SVGAGI. CDR3 protein: CASSYAGVQGTQYF. For the CDR3, the DNA is TGTGCCAGCAGTTACGCGGGAGTGCAAGGGACCCAGTACTTC.

This clone was counted a single time. This chain links TRBV28 with TRBJ1-4, with TRBD1 matching 11 bases. CDR1 is MDHEN, CDR2 SYDVKM, per germline. CDR3 length: 16 amino acids. V lost 5 bases to trimming and J lost 8 bases; unmatched junction nucleotides: 10. The CDR3 loop is CASSTPGQGASEKLFF. The CDR3 bases are TGTGCCAGCAGTACCCCCGGACAGGGGGCATCAGAAAAACTGTTTTTT.

This clone appeared once. This chain connects TRBV28 to TRBJ2-7; TRBD2 matches at 13 bases. V gave up 10 bases and J gave up 2 bases; unmatched junction bases: 14. Per the germline V gene, CDR1 is MDHEN and CDR2 is SYDVKM. The length of the CDR3 is 17 residues. The CDR3 sequence is CATDGTSGTPYTYEQYF. In DNA form, the CDR3 reads TGTGCCACCGACGGGACTAGCGGGACTCCTTACACCTACGAGCAGTACTTC.

This clone was seen a single time. The gene calls are TRBV13 and TRBJ2-3; TRBD1 matches 9 bases. The J segment lost 4 bases and the V segment lost 5 bases, leaving 7 bases of the junction unmatched. Germline lookup yields CDR1 PRHDT and CDR2 FYEKMQ (reference sequence). The CDR3 consists of 15 residues. Written as DNA, the CDR3 is TGTGCCAGCAGCCCCCGGACAGGGGACTCAGATACGCAGTATTTT. Residues: CASSPRTGDSDTQYF.

V usage is TRBV29-1 and J usage is TRBJ2-1; D might be TRBD1 (6 bases). The V gene lost 5 bases and the J gene lost 0 bases, with 14 bases spanning the gap. CDR1 is SQVTM, CDR2 ANQGSEA, per germline. The CDR3 sequence is 15 residues long. The CDR3 spells CSVQGSMTSYNEQFF. The CDR3, as DNA: TGCAGCGTTCAGGGGAGCATGACCTCCTACAATGAGCAGTTCTTC.

The rearrangement uses TRBV25-1 and TRBJ2-4; D possibly corresponds to TRBD2 (5 bases). V lost 6 bases and J 0 bases, leaving 15 bases between the germline ends. The CDR3 covers 16 residues. CDR1 MGHDK and CDR2 SYGVNS come from the germline V gene. Here the CDR3 DNA reads TGTGCCAGCAGCATTGCCCCTGCGGGAGCCAAAAACATTCAGTACTTC. Residues: CASSIAPAGAKNIQYF.

The chain employs TRBV7-8 and TRBJ1-1; 8 bases map to TRBD1. The CDR3 loop spans 15 amino acids. CDR1 and CDR2 from the germline V gene are SGHVS and FQNEAQ. The trim removed 5 bases at V and 4 bases at J, leaving 9 bases unmatched. DNA of the CDR3: TGTGCCAGCAGCCGCGTTACAGGGGGAGGCACTGAAGCTTTCTTT. It specifies CASSRVTGGGTEAFF.

The V gene is TRBV5-1, the J gene TRBJ1-1, with 8 positions matching TRBD1. The CDR3 is 14 amino acids. Trimming cost V 0 bases and J 7 bases; bases outside gene matches: 5. In germline, CDR1 is SGHRS, CDR2 YFSETQ. The CDR3 DNA follows: TGCGCCAGCAGCTTGGTCCCAGGGGGCGATGAAGCTTTCTTT. Its protein product is CASSLVPGGDEAFF.

The CDR3 sequence: CASRAGTMNTEAFF. In nucleotides, the CDR3 is TGTGCCAGCAGGGCAGGGACTATGAACACTGAAGCTTTCTTT. The rearrangement uses TRBV6-1 and TRBJ1-1, with TRBD1 as a possible D gene (5 bases). This CDR3 region has 14 residues. Germline V CDR1 and CDR2: MNHNS, SASEGT. The V gene lost 6 bases and the J gene lost 0 bases, with 11 bases spanning the gap.

V and J are TRBV11-3 and TRBJ2-3, with TRBD1 matching over 11 bases. The germline CDR1 and CDR2 sequences are SGHNT and YENEEA. V lost 3 bases and J lost 4; bases outside the gene matches: 3. The CDR3 runs to 15 residues. The CDR3 protein is CASSFGQGAADTQYF. The CDR3 DNA reads as TGTGCCAGCAGCTTCGGACAGGGGGCGGCAGATACGCAGTATTTT.

The CDR3: CASRDRGRTYEQYF. As DNA, the CDR3 is TGTGCCAGCAGGGACAGGGGGCGAACCTACGAGCAGTACTTC. V is TRBV2 and J is TRBJ2-7, with 11 bases matching TRBD1. CDR1 SNHLY and CDR2 FYNNEI come from the germline V gene. The length of the CDR3 is 14 residues. V shed 6 bases and J 2 bases; nucleotides not matched to a gene: 3. Drawing the rest from reference TRBV2 and TRBJ2-7, the complete variable domain is EPEVTQTPSHQVTQMGQEVILRCVPISNHLYFYWYRQILGQKVEFLVSFYNNEISEKSEIFDDQFSVERPDGSNFTLKIRSTKLEDSAMYFCASRDRGRTYEQYFGPGTRLTVT.

V is TRBV6-6 and J is TRBJ2-1, with a tentative D call TRBD2 (6 bases). CDR1 MNHNY and CDR2 SVGAGI come from the germline V gene (reference sequence). This CDR3 region has 15 residues. V was pared by 2 bases and J by 1 base, with 9 bases between. CDR3 nucleotide sequence: TGTGCCAGCAGTTACCTAGCGCAGTCCTACAATGAGCAGTTCTTC. Amino acids: CASSYLAQSYNEQFF.

The rearrangement joins TRBV5-8 to TRBJ2-7, with TRBD2 identical over 7 bases. This CDR3 is built from 15 residues. Trimming removed 3 bases from V and 1 base from J; junction bases left unmatched: 7. Germline V gives CDR1 SGHTS, CDR2 YDEGEE. The CDR3 coding sequence is TGTGCCAGCAGCTCCGGGGGGTTGGGGTCCTACGAGCAGTACTTC. Its translation is CASSSGGLGSYEQYF.

The V and J genes are TRBV29-1 and TRBJ1-1; D unresolved. CDR1 and CDR2 from the germline V gene are SQVTM and ANQGSEA. CDR3 length: 11 amino acids. The germline V and J ends were trimmed by 6 bases and 11 bases, with 16 bases remaining between them. Here the CDR3 reads CSVEGSVRAFF. CDR3 sequence (DNA): TGCAGCGTCGAGGGATCCGTCAGGGCTTTCTTT.

This sequence joins TRBV4-2 and TRBJ1-3, with TRBD1 identical over 10 bases. CDR3 length equals 15 residues. CDR1 and CDR2 (germline): LGHNA, YNFKEQ. Trimming at V came to 6 bases and at J to 2 bases, leaving 4 bases not matched to a gene. The CDR3 nucleotides read TGTGCCAGCAGGGACAGGGGGGGACCTGGAAACACCATATATTTT. Translated: CASRDRGGPGNTIYF.

The chain carries TRBV7-7 and TRBJ2-7; weak D call: TRBD2 (6 bases). The length of the CDR3 is 13 residues. V was cut by 1 base and J by 7 bases, with 11 bases left in between. Looked up from germline, CDR1 is SSHAT and CDR2 is FNYEAQ (reference sequence). The CDR3 coding sequence is TGTGCCAGCAGCTTAGACGAGGGAGGAGAGCAGTACTTC. Protein product: CASSLDEGGEQYF.

J is TRBJ2-7 and V is TRBV5-4; tentatively, D is TRBD2 (7 bases). V lost 3 bases and J 7 bases, leaving 23 bases between the germline ends. Looked up from germline, CDR1 is SGHNT and CDR2 is YYREEE (reference sequence). CDR3 length: 16 amino acids. The DNA of the CDR3 is TGTGCCAGCAGCTGGGGGGCTAGCGGATCCTTGCAGGAGCAGTACTTC. Translating gives CASSWGASGSLQEQYF.